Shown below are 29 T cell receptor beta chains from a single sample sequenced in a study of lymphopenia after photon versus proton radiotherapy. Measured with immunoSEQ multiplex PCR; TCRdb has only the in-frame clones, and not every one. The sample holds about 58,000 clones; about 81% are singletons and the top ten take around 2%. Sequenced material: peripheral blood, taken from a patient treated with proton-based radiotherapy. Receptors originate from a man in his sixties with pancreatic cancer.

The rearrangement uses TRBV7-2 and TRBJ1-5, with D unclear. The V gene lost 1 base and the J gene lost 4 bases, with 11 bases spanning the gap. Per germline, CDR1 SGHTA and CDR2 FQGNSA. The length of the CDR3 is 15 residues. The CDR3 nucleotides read TGTGCCAGCAGCTTAGTGGCGGGCGGAAATCAGCCCCAGCATTTT. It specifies CASSLVAGGNQPQHF. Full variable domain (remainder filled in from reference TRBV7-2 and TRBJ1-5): GAGVSQSPSNKVTEKGKDVELRCDPISGHTALYWYRQSLGQGLEFLIYFQGNSAPDKSGLPSDRFSAERTGGSVSTLTIQRTQQEDSAVYLCASSLVAGGNQPQHFGDGTRLSIL.

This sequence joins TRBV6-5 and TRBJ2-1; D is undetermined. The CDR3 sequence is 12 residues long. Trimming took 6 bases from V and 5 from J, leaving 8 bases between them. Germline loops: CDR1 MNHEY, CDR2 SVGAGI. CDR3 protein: CASSPRHNEQFF. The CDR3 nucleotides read TGTGCCAGCAGCCCCCGGCACAATGAGCAGTTCTTC.

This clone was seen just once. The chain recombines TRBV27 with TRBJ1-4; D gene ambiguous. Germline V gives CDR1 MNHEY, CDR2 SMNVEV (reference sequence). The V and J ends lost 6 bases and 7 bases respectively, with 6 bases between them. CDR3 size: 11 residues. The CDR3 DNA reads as TGTGCCAGCAGCCGAGGTGAAAAACTGTTTTTT. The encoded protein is CASSRGEKLFF.

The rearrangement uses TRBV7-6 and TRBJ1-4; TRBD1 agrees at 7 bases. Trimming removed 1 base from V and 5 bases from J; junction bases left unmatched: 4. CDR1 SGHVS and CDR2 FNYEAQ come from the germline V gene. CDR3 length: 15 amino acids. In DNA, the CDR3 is TGTGCCAGCAGCTTAGAGGGGGCGAGGAATGAAAAACTGTTTTTT. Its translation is CASSLEGARNEKLFF.

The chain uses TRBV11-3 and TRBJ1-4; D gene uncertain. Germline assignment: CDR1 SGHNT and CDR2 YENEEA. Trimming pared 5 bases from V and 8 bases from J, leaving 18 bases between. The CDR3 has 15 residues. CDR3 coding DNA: TGTGCCAGCAGCGAAAACGGGCTCCAGAGGGAAAAACTGTTTTTT. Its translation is CASSENGLQREKLFF.

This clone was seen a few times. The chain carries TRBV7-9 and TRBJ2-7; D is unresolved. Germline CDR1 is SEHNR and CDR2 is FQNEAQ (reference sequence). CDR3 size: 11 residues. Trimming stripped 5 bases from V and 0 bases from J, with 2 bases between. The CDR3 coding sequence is TGTGCCAGCAGCCGCTCCTACGAGCAGTACTTC. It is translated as CASSRSYEQYF.

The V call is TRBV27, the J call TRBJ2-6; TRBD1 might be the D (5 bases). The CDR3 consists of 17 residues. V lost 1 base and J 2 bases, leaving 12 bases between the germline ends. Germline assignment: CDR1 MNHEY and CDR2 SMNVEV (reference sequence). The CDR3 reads CASSLYTRAAGANVLTF. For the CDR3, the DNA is TGTGCCAGCAGTTTATACACCAGGGCGGCTGGGGCCAACGTCCTGACTTTC.

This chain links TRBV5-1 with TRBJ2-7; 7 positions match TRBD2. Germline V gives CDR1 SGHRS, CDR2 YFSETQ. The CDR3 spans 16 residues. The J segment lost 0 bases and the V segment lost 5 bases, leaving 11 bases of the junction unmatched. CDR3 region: CASSPGGLAVSYEQYF. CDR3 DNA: TGCGCCAGCAGTCCCGGGGGTCTAGCGGTCTCCTACGAGCAGTACTTC.

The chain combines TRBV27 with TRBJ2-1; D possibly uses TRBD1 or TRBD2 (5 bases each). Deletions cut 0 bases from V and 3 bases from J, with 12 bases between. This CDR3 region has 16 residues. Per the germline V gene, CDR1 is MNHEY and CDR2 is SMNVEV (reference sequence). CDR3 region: CASSLSIGTYYNEQFF. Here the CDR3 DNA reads TGTGCCAGCAGTTTATCGATCGGGACCTACTACAATGAGCAGTTCTTC.

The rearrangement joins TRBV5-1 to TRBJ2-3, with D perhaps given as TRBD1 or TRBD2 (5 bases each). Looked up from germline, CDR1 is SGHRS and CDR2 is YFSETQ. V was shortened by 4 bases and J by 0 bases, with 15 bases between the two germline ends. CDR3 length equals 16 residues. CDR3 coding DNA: TGCGCCAGCAGCACCCTCGGGGCGACTAGCACAGATACGCAGTATTTT. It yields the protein CASSTLGATSTDTQYF.

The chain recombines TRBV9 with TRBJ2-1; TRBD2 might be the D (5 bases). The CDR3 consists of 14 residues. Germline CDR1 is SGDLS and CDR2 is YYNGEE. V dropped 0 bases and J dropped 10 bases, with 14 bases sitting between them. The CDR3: CASSVATDIAEQFF. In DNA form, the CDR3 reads TGTGCCAGCAGCGTAGCTACCGACATAGCGGAGCAGTTCTTC.

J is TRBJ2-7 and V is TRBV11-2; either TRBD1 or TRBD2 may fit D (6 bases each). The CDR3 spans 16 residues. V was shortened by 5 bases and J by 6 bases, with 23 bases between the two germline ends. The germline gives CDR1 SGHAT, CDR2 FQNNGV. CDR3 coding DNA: TGTGCCAGCAGCGGAGGAGGGGGGCGCGTTATTTCCGAGCAGTACTTC. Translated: CASSGGGGRVISEQYF.

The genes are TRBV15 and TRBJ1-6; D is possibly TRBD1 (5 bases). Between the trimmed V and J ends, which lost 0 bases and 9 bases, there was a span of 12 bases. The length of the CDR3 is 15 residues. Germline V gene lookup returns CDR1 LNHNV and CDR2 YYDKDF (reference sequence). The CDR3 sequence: CATSRDQNGGSPLHF. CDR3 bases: TGTGCCACCAGCAGAGATCAGAACGGGGGTTCACCCCTCCACTTT.

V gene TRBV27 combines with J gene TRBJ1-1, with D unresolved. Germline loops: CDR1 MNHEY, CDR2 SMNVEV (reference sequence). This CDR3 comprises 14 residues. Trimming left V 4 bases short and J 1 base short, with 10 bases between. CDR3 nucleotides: TGTGCCAGCAGTTCGGCCGAGTGGAACACTGAAGCTTTCTTT. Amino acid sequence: CASSSAEWNTEAFF.

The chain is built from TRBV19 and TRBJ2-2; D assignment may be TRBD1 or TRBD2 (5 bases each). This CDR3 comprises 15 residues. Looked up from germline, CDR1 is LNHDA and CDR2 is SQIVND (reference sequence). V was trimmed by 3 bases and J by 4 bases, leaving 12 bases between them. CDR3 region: CASSIRGVGTGELFF. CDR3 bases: TGTGCCAGTAGTATTAGAGGGGTTGGCACCGGGGAGCTGTTTTTT.

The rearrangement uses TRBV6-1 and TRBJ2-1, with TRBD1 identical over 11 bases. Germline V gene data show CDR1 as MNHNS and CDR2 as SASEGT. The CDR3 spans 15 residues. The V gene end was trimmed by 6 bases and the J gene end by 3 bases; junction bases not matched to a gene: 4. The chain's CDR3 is CASREGQGGYNEQFF. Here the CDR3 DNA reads TGTGCCAGCAGGGAGGGACAGGGGGGCTACAATGAGCAGTTCTTC.

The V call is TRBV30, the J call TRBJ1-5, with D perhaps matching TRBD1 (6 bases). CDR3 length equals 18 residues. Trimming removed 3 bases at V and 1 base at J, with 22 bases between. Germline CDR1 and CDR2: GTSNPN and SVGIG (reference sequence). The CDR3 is CAWSRSRDKLGSNQPQHF. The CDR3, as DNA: TGTGCCTGGAGCCGCTCTCGGGACAAACTAGGGAGCAATCAGCCCCAGCATTTT.

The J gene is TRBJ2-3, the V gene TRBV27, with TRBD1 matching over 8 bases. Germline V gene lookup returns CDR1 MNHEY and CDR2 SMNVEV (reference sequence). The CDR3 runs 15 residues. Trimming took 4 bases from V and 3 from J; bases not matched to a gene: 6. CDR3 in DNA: TGTGCCAGCAGTTCAGGGGGCGCGGGTACAGATACGCAGTATTTT. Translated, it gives CASSSGGAGTDTQYF.

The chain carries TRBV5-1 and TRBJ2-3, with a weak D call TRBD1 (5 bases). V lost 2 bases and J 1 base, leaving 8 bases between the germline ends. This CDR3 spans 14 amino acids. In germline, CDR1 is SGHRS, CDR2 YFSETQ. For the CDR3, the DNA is TGCGCCAGCAGCTTAGGACACCGCACAGATACGCAGTATTTT. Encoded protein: CASSLGHRTDTQYF.

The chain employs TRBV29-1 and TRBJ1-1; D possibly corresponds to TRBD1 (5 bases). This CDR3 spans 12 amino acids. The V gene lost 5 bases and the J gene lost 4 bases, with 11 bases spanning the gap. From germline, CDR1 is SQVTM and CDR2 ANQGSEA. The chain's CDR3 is CSVLREGTEAFF. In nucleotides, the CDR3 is TGCAGCGTTCTCAGGGAGGGCACTGAAGCTTTCTTT.

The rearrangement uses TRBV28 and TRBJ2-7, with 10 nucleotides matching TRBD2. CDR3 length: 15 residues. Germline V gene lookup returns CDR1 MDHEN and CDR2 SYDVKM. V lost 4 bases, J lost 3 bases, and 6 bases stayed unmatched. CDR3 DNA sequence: TGTGCCAGCAGTTACTTAGCGGGAGGTGGCTACGAGCAGTACTTC. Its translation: CASSYLAGGGYEQYF.

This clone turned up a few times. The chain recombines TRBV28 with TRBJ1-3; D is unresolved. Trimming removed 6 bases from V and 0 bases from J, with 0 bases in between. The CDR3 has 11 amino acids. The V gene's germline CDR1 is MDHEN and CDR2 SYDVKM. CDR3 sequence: CASSSGNTIYF. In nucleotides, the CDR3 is TGTGCCAGCAGCTCTGGAAACACCATATATTTT. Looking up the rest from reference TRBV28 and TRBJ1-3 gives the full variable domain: DVKVTQSSRYLVKRTGEKVFLECVQDMDHENMFWYRQDPGLGLRLIYFSYDVKMKEKGDIPEGYSVSREKKERFSLILESASTNQTSMYLCASSSGNTIYFGEGSWLTVV.

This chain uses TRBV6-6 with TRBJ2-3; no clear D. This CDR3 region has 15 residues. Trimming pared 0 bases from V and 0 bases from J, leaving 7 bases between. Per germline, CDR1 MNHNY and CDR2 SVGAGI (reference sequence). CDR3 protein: CASSYSLTSTDTQYF. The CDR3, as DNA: TGTGCCAGCAGTTACTCCCTTACCAGCACAGATACGCAGTATTTT.

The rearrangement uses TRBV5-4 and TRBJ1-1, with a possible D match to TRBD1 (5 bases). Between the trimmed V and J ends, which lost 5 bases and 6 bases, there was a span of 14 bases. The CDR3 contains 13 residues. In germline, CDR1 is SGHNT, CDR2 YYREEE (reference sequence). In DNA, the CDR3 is TGTGCCAGCAGGACCTTCACGGGACCTGAAGCTTTCTTT. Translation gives CASRTFTGPEAFF.

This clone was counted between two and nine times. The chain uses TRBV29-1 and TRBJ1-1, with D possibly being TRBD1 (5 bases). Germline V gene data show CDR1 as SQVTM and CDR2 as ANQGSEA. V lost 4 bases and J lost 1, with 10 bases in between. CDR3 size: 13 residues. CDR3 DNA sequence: TGCAGCGTTGCGGGGACGGCGAACACTGAAGCTTTCTTT. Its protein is CSVAGTANTEAFF.

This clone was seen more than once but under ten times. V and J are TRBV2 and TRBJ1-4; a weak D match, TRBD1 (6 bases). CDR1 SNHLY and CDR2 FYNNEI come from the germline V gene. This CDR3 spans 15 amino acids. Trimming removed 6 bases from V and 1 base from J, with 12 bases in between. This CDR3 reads CASSGGRGTNEKLFF. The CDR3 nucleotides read TGTGCCAGCAGCGGGGGGCGCGGAACTAATGAAAAACTGTTTTTT.

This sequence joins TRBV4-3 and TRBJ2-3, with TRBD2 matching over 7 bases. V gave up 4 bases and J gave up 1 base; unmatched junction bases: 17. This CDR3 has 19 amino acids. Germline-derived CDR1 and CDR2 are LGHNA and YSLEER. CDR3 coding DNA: TGCGCCAGCAGCCTAAGTTCTAGCGGATACCTTAAGGGCACAGATACGCAGTATTTT. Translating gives CASSLSSSGYLKGTDTQYF.

Here the CDR3 DNA reads TGTGCCAGCAGGCGGTCCCATTTTACCGGGACAGGGGGCATTGGCAATGAGCAGTTCTTC. Its protein product is CASRRSHFTGTGGIGNEQFF. This chain links TRBV2 with TRBJ2-1; TRBD1 matches at 12 bases. V trimming: 6 bases; J trimming: 6 bases; junction bases outside the gene matches: 21. The CDR3 is 20 amino acids. Germline loops: CDR1 SNHLY, CDR2 FYNNEI.

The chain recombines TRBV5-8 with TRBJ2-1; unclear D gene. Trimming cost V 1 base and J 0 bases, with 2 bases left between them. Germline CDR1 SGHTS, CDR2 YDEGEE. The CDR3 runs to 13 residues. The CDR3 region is CASSLSSYNEQFF. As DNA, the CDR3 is TGTGCCAGCAGCTTGAGCTCCTACAATGAGCAGTTCTTC. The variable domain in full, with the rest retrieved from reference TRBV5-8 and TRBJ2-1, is EAGVTQSPTHLIKTRGQQATLRCSPISGHTSVYWYQQALGLGLQFLLWYDEGEERNRGNFPPRFSGRQFPNYSSELNVNALELEDSALYLCASSLSSYNEQFFGPGTRLTVL.